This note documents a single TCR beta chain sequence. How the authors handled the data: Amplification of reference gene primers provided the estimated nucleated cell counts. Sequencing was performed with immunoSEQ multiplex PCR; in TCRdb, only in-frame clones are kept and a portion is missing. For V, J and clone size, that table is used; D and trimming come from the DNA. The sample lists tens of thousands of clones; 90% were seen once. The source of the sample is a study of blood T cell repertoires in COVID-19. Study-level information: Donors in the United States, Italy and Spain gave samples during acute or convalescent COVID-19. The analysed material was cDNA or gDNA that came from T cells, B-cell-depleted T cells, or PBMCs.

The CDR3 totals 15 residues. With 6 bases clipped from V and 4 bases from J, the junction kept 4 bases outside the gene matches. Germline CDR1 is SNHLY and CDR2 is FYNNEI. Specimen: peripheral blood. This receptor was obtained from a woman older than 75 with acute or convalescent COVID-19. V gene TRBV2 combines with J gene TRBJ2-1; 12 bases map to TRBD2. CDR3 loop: CASSPGTSGYNEQFF. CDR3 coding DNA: TGTGCCAGCAGCCCCGGGACTAGCGGGTACAATGAGCAGTTCTTC.